The T cell receptor (beta chain) described here comes from a study of PD-L1 blockade in urothelial cancer. The time point was: pretreatment peripheral blood. Sequencing was performed with immunoSEQ multiplex PCR; in TCRdb, only in-frame clones are kept and a portion is missing. The sample records tens of thousands of clones, more than 75% being singletons. Per the germline V gene, CDR1 is KGHSH and CDR2 is LQKENI. V lost 4 bases and J lost 5; bases outside the gene matches: 14. The CDR3 sequence is 17 residues long. This TCR derives from a man in his fifties or sixties with urothelial cancer. Sample: PBMCs, taken around atezolizumab (anti-PD-L1) treatment. The chain uses TRBV18 and TRBJ1-1; TRBD1 agrees at 9 bases. CDR3 DNA sequence: TGTGCCAGCTCACTCGGAGATCCGGGACAGGGAAGAACTGAAGCTTTCTTT. This translates into CASSLGDPGQGRTEAFF. The full variable domain, with the rest looked up from reference TRBV18 and TRBJ1-1, is NAGVMQNPRHLVRRRGQEARLRCSPMKGHSHVYWYRQLPEEGLKFMVYLQKENIIDESGMPKERFSAEFPKEGPSILRIQQVVRGDSAAYFCASSLGDPGQGRTEAFFGQGTRLTVV.